This T cell receptor beta chain was recovered during a study of blood T cell repertoires in COVID-19. Overall study: Material from acute and convalescent COVID-19 was sourced from the United States, Italy and Spain.

In the authors' methods: Reference gene primer amplification gave nucleated cell count estimates. Data came from immunoSEQ multiplex PCR; TCRdb stores just in-frame clones and leaves some out. That table furnishes V, J and clone size, whereas the DNA furnished D and trimming. The data hold more than 45,000 clones, with over 90% observed a single time. CDR1 and CDR2 (germline): KGHSH, LQKENI. With 5 bases removed from V and 0 bases from J, the gap between germline ends came to 5 bases. The CDR3 contains 12 residues. The rearrangement uses TRBV18 and TRBJ2-7; no reliable D call. The receptor comes from a woman older than 75 with acute or convalescent COVID-19. Material: peripheral blood. CDR3 residues: CASSSPSYEQYF. DNA for the CDR3: TGTGCCAGCTCATCTCCCTCCTACGAGCAGTACTTC.